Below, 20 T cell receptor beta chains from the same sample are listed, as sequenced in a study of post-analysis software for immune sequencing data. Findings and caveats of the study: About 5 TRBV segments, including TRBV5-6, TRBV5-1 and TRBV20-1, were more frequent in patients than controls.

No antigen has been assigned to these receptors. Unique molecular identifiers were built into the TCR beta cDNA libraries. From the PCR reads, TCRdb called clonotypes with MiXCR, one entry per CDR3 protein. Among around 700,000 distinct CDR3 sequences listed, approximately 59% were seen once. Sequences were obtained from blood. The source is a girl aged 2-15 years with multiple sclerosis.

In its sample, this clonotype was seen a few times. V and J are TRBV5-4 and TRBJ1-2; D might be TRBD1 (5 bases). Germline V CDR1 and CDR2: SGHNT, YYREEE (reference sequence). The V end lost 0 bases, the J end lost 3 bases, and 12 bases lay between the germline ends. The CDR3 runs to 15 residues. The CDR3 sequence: CASSLGHLGDYGYTF. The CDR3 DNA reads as TGTGCCAGCAGCTTGGGTCACCTAGGGGACTATGGCTACACCTTC. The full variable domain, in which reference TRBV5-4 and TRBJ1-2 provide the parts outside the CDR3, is ETGVTQSPTHLIKTRGQQVTLRCSSQSGHNTVSWYQQALGQGPQFIFQYYREEENGRGNFPPRFSGLQFPNYSSELNVNALELDDSALYLCASSLGHLGDYGYTFGSGTRLTVV.

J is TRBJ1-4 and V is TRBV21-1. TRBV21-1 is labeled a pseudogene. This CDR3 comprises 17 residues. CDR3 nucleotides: TGTGCCAGCAGCCCCCGAGCGGGCAGGGTCTTTAATGAAAAACTGTTTTTT. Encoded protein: CASSPRAGRVFNEKLFF.

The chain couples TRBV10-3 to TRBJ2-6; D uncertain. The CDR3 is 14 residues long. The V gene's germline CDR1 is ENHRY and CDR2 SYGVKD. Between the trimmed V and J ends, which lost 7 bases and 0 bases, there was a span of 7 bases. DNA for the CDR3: TGTGCCATCACCTCAGACTCTGGGGCCAACGTCCTGACTTTC. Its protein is CAITSDSGANVLTF.

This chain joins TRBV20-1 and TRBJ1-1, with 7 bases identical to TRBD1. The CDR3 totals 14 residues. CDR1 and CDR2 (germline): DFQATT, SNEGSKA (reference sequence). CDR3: CSVGRGQPRAEAFF. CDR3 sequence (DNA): TGCAGCGTTGGAAGGGGACAGCCAAGGGCTGAAGCTTTCTTT.

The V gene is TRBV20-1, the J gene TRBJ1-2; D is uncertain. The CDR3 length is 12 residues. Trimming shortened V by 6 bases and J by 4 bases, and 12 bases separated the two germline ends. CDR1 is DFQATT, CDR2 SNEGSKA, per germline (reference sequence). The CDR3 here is CSAPHNVYGYTF. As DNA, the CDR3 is TGCAGTGCCCCCCACAACGTCTATGGCTACACCTTC.

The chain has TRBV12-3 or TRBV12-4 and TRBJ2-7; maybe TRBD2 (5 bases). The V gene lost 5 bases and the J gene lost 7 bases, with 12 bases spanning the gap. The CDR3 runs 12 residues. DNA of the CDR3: TGTGCCAGCAGTAACCCTCCGGGGGAGCAGTACTTC. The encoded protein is CASSNPPGEQYF.

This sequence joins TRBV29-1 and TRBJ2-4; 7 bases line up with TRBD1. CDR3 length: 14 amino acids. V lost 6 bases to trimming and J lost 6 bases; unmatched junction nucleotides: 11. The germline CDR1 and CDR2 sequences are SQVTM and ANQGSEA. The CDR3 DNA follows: TGCAGCGTCAAAGTACAGGGGAGAATAAACATTCAGTACTTC. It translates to CSVKVQGRINIQYF.

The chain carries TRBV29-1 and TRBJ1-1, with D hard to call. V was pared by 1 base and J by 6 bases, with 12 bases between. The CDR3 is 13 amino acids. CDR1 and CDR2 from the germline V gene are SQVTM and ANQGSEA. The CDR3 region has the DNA TGCAGCGTTGAAGGCTCTACTCTACCTGAAGCTTTCTTT. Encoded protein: CSVEGSTLPEAFF. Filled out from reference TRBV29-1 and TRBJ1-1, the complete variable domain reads SAVISQKPSRDICQRGTSLTIQCQVDSQVTMMFWYRQQPGQSLTLIATANQGSEATYESGFVIDKFPISRPNLTFSTLTVSNMSPEDSSIYLCSVEGSTLPEAFFGQGTRLTVV.

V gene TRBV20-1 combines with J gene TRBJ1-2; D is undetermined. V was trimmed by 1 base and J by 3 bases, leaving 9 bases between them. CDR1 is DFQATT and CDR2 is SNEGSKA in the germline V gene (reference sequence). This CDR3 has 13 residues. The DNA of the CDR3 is TGCAGTGCTAGAGGTGATGAGGACTATGGCTACACCTTC. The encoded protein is CSARGDEDYGYTF.

DNA of the CDR3: TGCGCCAGCAGCCAAGGTTTGGGGGGGGCGCTTGGCTACACCTTC. Translation: CASSQGLGGALGYTF. This chain joins TRBV4-3 and TRBJ1-2, with a weak D call TRBD1 (6 bases). In germline, CDR1 is LGHNA, CDR2 YSLEER. The CDR3 runs 15 residues. V was pared by 1 base and J by 7 bases, with 16 bases between.

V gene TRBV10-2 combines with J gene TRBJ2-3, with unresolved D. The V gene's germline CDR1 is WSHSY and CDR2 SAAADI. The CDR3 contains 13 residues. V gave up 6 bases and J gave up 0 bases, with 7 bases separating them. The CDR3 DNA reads TGCGCCAGCAGGGGATGGAGCACAGATACGCAGTATTTT. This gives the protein CASRGWSTDTQYF.

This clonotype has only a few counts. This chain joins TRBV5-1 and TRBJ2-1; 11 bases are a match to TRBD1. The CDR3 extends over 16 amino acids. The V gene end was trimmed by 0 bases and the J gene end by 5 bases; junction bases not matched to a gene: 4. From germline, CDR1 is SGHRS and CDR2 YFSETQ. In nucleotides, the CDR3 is TGCGCCAGCAGCTTGGAGGGGACAGGGGGTCACAATGAGCAGTTCTTC. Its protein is CASSLEGTGGHNEQFF. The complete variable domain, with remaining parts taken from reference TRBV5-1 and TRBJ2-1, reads KAGVTQTPRYLIKTRGQQVTLSCSPISGHRSVSWYQQTPGQGLQFLFEYFSETQRNKGNFPGRFSGRQFSNSRSEMNVSTLELGDSALYLCASSLEGTGGHNEQFFGPGTRLTVL.

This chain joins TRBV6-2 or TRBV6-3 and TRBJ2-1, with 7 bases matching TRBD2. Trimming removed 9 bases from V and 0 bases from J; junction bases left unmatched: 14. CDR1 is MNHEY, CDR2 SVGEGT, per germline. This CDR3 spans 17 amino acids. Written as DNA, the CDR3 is TGTGCCAGTATAGAGAGGGCAGCGGGGTTCTCCTACAATGAGCAGTTCTTC. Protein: CASIERAAGFSYNEQFF.

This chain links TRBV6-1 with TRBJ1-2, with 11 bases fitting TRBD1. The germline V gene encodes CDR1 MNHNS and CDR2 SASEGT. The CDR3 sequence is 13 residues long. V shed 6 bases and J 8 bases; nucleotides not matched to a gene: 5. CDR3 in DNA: TGTGCCAGCAGCTGGACAGGGGGCGACGGCTACACCTTC. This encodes CASSWTGGDGYTF.

CDR3 sequence: CASSLGPAGAASQETQYF. CDR3 nucleotide sequence: TGCGCCAGCAGCTTGGGGCCAGCGGGGGCCGCCTCCCAAGAGACCCAGTACTTC. This chain joins TRBV5-1 and TRBJ2-5; 8 bases fit TRBD2. This CDR3 has 18 residues. Per the germline V gene, CDR1 is SGHRS and CDR2 is YFSETQ. J was trimmed by 1 base and V by 0 bases; bases with no gene match: 11.

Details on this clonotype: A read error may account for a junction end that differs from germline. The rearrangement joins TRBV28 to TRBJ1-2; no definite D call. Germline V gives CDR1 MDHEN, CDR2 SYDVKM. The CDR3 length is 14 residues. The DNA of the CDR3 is TGTGCCAGCAGTTTAGTTTCCTACCCCTATGGTTACACCTTC. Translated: CASSLVSYPYGYTF.

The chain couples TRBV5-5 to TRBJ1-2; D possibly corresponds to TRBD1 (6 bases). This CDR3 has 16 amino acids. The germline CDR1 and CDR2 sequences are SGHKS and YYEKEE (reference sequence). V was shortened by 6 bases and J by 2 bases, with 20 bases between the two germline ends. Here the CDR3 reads CASMSGNRAGNYGYTF. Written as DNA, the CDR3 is TGTGCCAGCATGTCGGGAAACAGGGCGGGAAACTATGGCTACACCTTC.

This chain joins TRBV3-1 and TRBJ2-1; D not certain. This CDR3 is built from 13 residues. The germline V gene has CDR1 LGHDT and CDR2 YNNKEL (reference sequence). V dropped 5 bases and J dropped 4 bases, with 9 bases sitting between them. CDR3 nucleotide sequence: TGTGCCAGCAGCAGCACTACATACAATGAGCAGTTCTTC. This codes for CASSSTTYNEQFF.

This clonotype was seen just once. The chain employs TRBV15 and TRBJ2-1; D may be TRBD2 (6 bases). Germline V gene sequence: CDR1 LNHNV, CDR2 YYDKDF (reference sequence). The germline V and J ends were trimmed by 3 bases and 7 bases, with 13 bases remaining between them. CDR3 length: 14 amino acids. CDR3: CATSRETSRNEQFF. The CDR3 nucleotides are TGTGCCACCAGCAGGGAGACTAGTCGAAATGAGCAGTTCTTC.

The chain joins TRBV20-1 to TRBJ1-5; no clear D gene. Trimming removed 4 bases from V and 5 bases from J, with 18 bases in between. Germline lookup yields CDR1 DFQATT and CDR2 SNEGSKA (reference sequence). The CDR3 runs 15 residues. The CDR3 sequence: CSATNAKSRDQPQHF. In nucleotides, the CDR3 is TGCAGTGCTACTAACGCCAAGTCCCGGGATCAGCCCCAGCATTTT.